One and the same sample provided the 6 T cell receptor beta chains below, sequenced in a study of blood T cell repertoires in COVID-19. TCRdb keeps only in-frame clones here, not all; method: immunoSEQ multiplex PCR. The sample lists roughly 130,000 clones, more than 75% occurring once. The sample was peripheral blood. These receptors were collected from a man in his fifties or sixties with COVID-19, enrolled during active disease.

There are a few counts of this clone. The V and J genes are TRBV27 and TRBJ2-3, with 11 bases that match TRBD2. This CDR3 spans 17 amino acids. Germline lookup yields CDR1 MNHEY and CDR2 SMNVEV (reference sequence). Losses at the gene ends were 2 bases for V and 4 bases for J; bases not matched to a gene: 8. The CDR3 DNA is TGTGCCAGCAGTTTAGGGACTAGCGGAGTCTATCCAGATACGCAGTATTTT. Translation: CASSLGTSGVYPDTQYF.

As for this clone: Other nucleotide sequences in the sample specify the same CDR3. The chain combines TRBV30 with TRBJ1-3; 7 bases agree with TRBD1. With V trimmed by 3 bases and J by 1 base, 0 bases remained unmatched. The CDR3 extends over 13 amino acids. CDR1 is GTSNPN, CDR2 SVGIG, per germline (reference sequence). CDR3 sequence (DNA): TGTGCCTGGAGCAGGGGGTCTGGAAACACCATATATTTT. Amino acid sequence: CAWSRGSGNTIYF.

The chain links TRBV12-2 to TRBJ1-5. TRBV12-2 is a documented pseudogene. This CDR3 spans 14 amino acids. The CDR3 bases are TGTGCAAGTGAAGAGGCGGCCAGCAATCAGCCCCAGCATTTT. Its protein product is CASEEAASNQPQHF.

The V and J genes are TRBV2 and TRBJ1-1, with 10 bases that match TRBD1. This CDR3 is 15 amino acids long. V was pared by 5 bases and J by 6 bases, with 9 bases of the junction left unmatched. Germline loops: CDR1 SNHLY, CDR2 FYNNEI. The CDR3 DNA is TGTGCCAGCAGTCTCCTCCGGGACAGGGGAGCTGAAGCTTTCTTT. It specifies CASSLLRDRGAEAFF.

This chain connects TRBV5-1 to TRBJ2-5, with TRBD2 matching 9 bases. This CDR3 is 18 amino acids long. The J segment lost 1 base and the V segment lost 0 bases, leaving 10 bases of the junction unmatched. Per germline, CDR1 SGHRS and CDR2 YFSETQ. The CDR3 region has the DNA TGCGCCAGCAGCTTGGCCATTAGCGGGAGAGGGGCCCAAGAGACCCAGTACTTC. It encodes CASSLAISGRGAQETQYF.

Only one count was recorded for this clone. This sequence joins TRBV5-1 and TRBJ1-2, with D unresolved. The CDR3 runs to 14 residues. Germline lookup yields CDR1 SGHRS and CDR2 YFSETQ. Deletions cut 6 bases from V and 0 bases from J, with 12 bases between. In DNA, the CDR3 is TGCGCCAGCACCAGACTCTCAGCTAACTATGGCTACACCTTC. Its translation is CASTRLSANYGYTF.